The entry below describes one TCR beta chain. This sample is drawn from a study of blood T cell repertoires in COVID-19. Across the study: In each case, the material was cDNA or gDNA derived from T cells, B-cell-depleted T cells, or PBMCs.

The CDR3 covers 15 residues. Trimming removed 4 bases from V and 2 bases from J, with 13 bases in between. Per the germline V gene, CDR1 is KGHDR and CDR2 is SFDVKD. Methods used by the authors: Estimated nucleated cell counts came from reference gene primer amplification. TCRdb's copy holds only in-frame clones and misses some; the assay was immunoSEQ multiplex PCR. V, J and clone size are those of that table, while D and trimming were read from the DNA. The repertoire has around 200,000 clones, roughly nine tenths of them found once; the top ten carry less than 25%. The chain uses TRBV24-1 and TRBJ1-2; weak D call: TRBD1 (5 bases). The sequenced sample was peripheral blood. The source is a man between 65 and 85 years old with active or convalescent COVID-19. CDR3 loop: CATSDSAGLNYGYTF. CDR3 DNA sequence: TGTGCCACCAGTGACTCCGCGGGACTGAACTATGGCTACACCTTC.